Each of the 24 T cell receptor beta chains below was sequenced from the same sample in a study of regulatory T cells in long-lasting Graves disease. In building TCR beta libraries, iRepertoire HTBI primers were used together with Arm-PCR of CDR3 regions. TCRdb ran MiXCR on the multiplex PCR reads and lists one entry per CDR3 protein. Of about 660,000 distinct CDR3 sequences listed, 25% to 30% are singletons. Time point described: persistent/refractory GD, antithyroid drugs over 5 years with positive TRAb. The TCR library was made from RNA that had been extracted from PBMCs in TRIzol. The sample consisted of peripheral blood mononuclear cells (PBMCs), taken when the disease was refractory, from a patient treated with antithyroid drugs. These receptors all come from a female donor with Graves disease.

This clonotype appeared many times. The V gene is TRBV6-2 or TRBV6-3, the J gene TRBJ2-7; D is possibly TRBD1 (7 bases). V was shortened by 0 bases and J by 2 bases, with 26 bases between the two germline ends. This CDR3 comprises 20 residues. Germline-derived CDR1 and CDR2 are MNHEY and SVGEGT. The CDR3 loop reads CASSYSRTGGDRHLPYEQYF. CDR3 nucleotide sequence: TGTGCCAGCAGTTACTCCCGGACCGGAGGGGACAGACACCTACCCTACGAGCAGTACTTC.

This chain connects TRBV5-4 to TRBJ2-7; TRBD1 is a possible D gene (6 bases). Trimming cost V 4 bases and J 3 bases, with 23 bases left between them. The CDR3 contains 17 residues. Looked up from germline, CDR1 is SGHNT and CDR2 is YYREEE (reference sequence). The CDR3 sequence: CASSPTRGRVNHYEQYF. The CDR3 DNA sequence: TGTGCCAGCAGCCCGACCAGGGGACGGGTGAACCACTACGAGCAGTACTTC.

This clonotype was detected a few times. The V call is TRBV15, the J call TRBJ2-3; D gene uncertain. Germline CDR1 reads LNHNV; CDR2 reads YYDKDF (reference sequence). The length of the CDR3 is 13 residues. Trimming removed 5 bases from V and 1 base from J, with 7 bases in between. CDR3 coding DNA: TGTGCCACCAGCGGCCAGGGCACAGATACGCAGTATTTT. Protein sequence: CATSGQGTDTQYF.

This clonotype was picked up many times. This CDR3 is CASSEWAGNTEAFF. CDR3 DNA: TGTGCCAGCAGTGAGTGGGCAGGGAACACTGAAGCTTTCTTT. This chain connects TRBV2 to TRBJ1-1; D not certain. This CDR3 contains 14 residues. The V gene's germline CDR1 is SNHLY and CDR2 FYNNEI. Trimming shortened V by 3 bases and J by 1 base, and 9 bases separated the two germline ends.

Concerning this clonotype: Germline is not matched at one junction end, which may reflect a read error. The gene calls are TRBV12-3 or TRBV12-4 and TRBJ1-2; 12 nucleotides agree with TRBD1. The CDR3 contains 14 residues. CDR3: CASRGTGGNYVYTF. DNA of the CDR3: TGTGCCAGCAGGGGGACAGGGGGCAACTATGTCTACACCTTC.

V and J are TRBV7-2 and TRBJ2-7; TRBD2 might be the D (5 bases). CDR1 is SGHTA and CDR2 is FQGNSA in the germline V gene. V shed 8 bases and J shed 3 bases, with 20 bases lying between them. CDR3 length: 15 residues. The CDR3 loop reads CASPQGRGSLYEQYF. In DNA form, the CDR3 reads TGTGCCAGCCCCCAAGGCCGGGGATCTCTCTACGAGCAGTACTTC.

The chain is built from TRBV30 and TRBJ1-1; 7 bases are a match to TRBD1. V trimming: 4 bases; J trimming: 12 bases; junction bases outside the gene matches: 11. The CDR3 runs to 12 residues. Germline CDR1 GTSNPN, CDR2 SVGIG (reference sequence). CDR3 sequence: CAWKEEGARTFF. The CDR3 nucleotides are TGTGCCTGGAAGGAGGAGGGGGCTAGGACTTTCTTT.

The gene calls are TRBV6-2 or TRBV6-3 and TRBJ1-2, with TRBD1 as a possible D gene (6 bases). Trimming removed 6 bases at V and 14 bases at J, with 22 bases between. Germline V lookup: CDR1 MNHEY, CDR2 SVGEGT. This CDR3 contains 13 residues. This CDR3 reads CASSRTAIYPFTF. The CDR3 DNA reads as TGTGCCAGCAGCCGGACAGCGATTTACCCGTTTACCTTC.

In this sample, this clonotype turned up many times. The chain's CDR3 is CASSPPDRGIAPLHF. The CDR3 DNA follows: TGTGCCAGCAGTCCGCCGGACAGGGGGATTGCACCCCTCCACTTT. The chain carries TRBV28 and TRBJ1-6; 10 bases align to TRBD1. CDR1 and CDR2 (germline): MDHEN, SYDVKM. V lost 5 bases to trimming and J lost 11 bases; unmatched junction nucleotides: 9. The CDR3 spans 15 residues.

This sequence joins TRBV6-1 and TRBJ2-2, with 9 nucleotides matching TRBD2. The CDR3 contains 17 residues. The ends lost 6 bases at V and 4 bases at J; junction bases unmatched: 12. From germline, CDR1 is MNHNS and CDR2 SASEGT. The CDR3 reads CASSQFLAGVATGELFF. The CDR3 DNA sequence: TGTGCCAGCAGCCAATTCTTAGCGGGAGTCGCCACCGGGGAGCTGTTTTTT.

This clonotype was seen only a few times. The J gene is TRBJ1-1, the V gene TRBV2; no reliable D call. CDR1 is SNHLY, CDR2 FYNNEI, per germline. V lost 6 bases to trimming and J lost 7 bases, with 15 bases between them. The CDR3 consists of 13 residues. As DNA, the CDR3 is TGTGCCAGCAGCTTCGCGGAAAGGGTTGAAGCTTTCTTT. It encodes CASSFAERVEAFF.

CDR3 nucleotide sequence: TGTGCCAGCAGAACAATCGGGAGGAACACTGAAGCTTTCTTT. Residues: CASRTIGRNTEAFF. The chain combines TRBV6-1 with TRBJ1-1; the D is unclear. Looked up from germline, CDR1 is MNHNS and CDR2 is SASEGT. The V gene lost 6 bases and the J gene lost 1 base, with 12 bases spanning the gap. The CDR3 loop spans 14 amino acids.

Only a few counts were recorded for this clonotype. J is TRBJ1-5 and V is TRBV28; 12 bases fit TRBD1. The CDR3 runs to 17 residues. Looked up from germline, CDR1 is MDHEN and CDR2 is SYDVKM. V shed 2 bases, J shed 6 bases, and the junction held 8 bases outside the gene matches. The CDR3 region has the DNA TGTGCCAGCAGTTTACCCAAGGGACAGGGGGCCGTTCAGCCCCAGCATTTT. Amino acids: CASSLPKGQGAVQPQHF.

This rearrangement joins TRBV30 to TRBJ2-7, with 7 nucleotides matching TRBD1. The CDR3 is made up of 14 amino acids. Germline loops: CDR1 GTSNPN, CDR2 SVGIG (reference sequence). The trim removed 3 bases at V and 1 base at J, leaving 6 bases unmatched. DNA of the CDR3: TGTGCCTGGAGCCGACGGACAGGTTCCTACGAGCAGTACTTC. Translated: CAWSRRTGSYEQYF. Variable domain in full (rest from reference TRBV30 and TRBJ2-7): SQTIHQWPATLVQPVGSPLSLECTVEGTSNPNLYWYRQAAGRGLQLLFYSVGIGQISSEVPQNLSASRPQDRQFILSSKKLLLSDSGFYLCAWSRRTGSYEQYFGPGTRLTVT.

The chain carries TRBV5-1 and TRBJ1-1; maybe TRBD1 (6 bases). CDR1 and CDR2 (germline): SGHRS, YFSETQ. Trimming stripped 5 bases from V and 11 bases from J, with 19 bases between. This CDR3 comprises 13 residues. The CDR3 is CASRQDVGQKAFF. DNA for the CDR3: TGCGCCAGCAGACAAGACGTTGGACAGAAGGCTTTCTTT.

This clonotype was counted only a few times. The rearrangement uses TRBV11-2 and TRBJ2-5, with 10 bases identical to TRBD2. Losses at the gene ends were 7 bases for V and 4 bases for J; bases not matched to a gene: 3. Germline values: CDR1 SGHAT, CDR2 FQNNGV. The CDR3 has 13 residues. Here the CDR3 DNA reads TGTGCCAGCAAGCGGGGGGGCCCAGAGACCCAGTACTTC. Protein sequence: CASKRGGPETQYF.

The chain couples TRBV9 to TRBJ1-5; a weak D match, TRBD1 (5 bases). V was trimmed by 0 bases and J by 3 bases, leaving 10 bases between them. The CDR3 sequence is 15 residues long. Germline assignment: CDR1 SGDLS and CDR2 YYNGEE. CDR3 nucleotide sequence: TGTGCCAGCAGCGTAGAGGGGTTTACCAATCAGCCCCAGCATTTT. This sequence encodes CASSVEGFTNQPQHF.

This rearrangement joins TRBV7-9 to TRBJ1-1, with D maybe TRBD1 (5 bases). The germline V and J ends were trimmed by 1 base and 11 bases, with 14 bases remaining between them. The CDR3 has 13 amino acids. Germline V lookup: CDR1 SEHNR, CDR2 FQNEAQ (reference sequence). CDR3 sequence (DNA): TGTGCCAGCAGCTTAGTTCGAGGACATACGGCTTTCTTT. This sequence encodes CASSLVRGHTAFF.

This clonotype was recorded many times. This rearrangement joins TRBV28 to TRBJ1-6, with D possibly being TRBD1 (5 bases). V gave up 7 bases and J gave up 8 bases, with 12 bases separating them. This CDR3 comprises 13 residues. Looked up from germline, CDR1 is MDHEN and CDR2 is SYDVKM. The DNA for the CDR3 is TGTGCCAGCAAGGAAGGAGGGGATTCACCCCTCCACTTT. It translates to CASKEGGDSPLHF.

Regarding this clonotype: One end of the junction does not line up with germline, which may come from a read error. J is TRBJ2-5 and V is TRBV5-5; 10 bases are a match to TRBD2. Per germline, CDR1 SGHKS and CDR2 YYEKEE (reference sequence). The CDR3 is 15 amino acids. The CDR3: CASSRVAGGYNERFF. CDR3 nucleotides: TGTGCCAGCAGCAGGGTAGCGGGAGGTTACAATGAGCGGTTCTTC.

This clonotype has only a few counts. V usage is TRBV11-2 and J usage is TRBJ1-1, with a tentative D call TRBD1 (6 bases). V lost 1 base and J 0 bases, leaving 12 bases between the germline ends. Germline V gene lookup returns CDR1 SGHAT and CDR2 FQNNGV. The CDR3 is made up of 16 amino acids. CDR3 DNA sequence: TGTGCCAGCAGCTTAGTGGGGGGCGTAGTGAACACTGAAGCTTTCTTT. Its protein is CASSLVGGVVNTEAFF.

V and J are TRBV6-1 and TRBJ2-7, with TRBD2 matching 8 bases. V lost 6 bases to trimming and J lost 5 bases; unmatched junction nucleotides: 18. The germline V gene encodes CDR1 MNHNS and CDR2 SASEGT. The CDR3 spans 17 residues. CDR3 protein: CASRHTGGPSLGHEQYF. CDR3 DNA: TGTGCCAGCAGACATACGGGGGGGCCCTCCTTAGGGCACGAGCAGTACTTC.

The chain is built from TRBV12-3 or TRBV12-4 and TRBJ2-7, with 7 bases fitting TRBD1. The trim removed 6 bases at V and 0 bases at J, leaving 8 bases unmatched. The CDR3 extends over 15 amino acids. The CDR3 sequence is CASSPTGALSYEQYF. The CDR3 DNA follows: TGTGCCAGCAGCCCTACAGGGGCCCTCTCCTACGAGCAGTACTTC.

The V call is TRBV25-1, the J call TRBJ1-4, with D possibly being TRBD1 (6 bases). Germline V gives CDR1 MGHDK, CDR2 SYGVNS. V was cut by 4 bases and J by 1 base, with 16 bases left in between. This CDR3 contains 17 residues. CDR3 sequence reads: CASSGEGGRGTNEKLFF. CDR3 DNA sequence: TGTGCCAGCAGTGGGGAGGGGGGGCGCGGAACTAATGAAAAACTGTTTTTT.